Listed below are T cell receptor beta chains from one sample, sequenced in a study of cytomegalovirus exposure and HLA in healthy donors. The table came from immunoSEQ multiplex PCR; TCRdb's copy has only in-frame clones and leaves some out. This table holds 75,000 to 95,000 clones, over 65% found once. Source material: PBMCs. All receptors derive from a young man in good health and CMV-seronegative. Each CDR3 is given with its conserved first and last residue. The D gene is left open where the match is weak. Expanded clones are given a class, and other clones once, few, many or no size at all.

size: .
V: TRBV19
D: TRBD1
J: TRBJ2-7
CDR3: CASSIAGQGVQYF
DNA: TGTGCCAGTAGTATAGCGGGACAGGGGGTGCAGTACTTC

size: .
V: TRBV10-1
D: .
J: TRBJ2-3
CDR3: CASSKEDWSTDTQYF
DNA: TGCGCCAGCAGTAAGGAGGATTGGAGCACAGATACGCAGTATTTT

size: .
V: TRBV6-1
D: .
J: TRBJ2-5
CDR3: CASREGETQYF
DNA: TGTGCCAGCAGGGAGGGGGAGACCCAGTACTTC

size: .
V: TRBV7-3
D: .
J: TRBJ2-4
CDR3: CASSLLPGDKNIQYF
DNA: TGTGCCAGCAGCTTACTCCCAGGGGACAAAAACATCCAGTACTTC

size: .
V: TRBV6-4
D: .
J: TRBJ2-1
CDR3: CASSDSTGIYNEQFF
DNA: TGTGCCAGCAGTGACTCAACAGGGATCTACAATGAGCAGTTCTTC

size: .
V: TRBV28
D: .
J: TRBJ1-1
CDR3: CASSPGGAGGEAFF
DNA: TGTGCCAGCAGTCCGGGGGGGGCGGGGGGTGAAGCTTTCTTT

size: .
V: TRBV11-2
D: .
J: TRBJ1-1
CDR3: CASSLAAGIDWEAFF
DNA: TGTGCCAGCAGCTTAGCGGCAGGGATTGATTGGGAAGCTTTCTTT

size: .
V: TRBV4-2
D: TRBD2
J: TRBJ2-1
CDR3: CASSPHSGIENEQFF
DNA: TGTGCCAGCAGCCCACATAGCGGGATTGAGAATGAGCAGTTCTTC

size: .
V: TRBV18
D: .
J: TRBJ1-2
CDR3: CASSPSPGEYGYTF
DNA: TGTGCCAGCTCACCAAGTCCGGGAGAGTATGGCTACACCTTC

size: .
V: TRBV6-6
D: .
J: TRBJ1-3
CDR3: CASSLQYTIYF
DNA: TGTGCCAGCAGTTTACAATACACCATATATTTT

size: few
V: TRBV2
D: .
J: TRBJ1-3
CDR3: CASSDAVKFDTIYF
DNA: TGTGCCAGCAGTGATGCGGTTAAGTTCGACACCATATATTTT

size: .
V: TRBV2
D: TRBD1
J: TRBJ1-1
CDR3: CASSELTGALNTEAFF
DNA: TGTGCCAGCAGCGAATTGACAGGGGCCTTGAACACTGAAGCTTTCTTT

size: .
V: TRBV27
D: .
J: TRBJ2-7
CDR3: CASSFEATPDYEQYF
DNA: TGTGCCAGCAGTTTTGAGGCGACTCCTGACTACGAGCAGTACTTC

size: .
V: TRBV6-4
D: .
J: TRBJ1-1
CDR3: CASRKAAAYFF
DNA: TGTGCCAGCAGGAAAGCGGCAGCTTACTTCTTT

size: .
V: TRBV4-2
D: .
J: TRBJ2-2
CDR3: CASSPLVGGNTGELFF
DNA: TGTGCCAGCAGCCCTCTAGTGGGGGGAAACACCGGGGAGCTGTTTTTT